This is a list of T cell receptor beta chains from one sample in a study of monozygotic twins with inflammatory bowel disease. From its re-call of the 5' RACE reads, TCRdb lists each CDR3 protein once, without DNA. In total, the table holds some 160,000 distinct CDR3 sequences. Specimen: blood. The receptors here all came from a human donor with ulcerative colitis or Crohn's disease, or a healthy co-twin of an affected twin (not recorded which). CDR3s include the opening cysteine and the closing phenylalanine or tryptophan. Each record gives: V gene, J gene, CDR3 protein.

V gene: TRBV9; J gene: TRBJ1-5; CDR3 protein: CASSFGQGGQPQHF
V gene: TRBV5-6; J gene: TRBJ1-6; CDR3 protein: CASSGNGGGNSPLHF
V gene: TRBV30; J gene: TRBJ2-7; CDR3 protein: CAWSVGPGQATYEQYF
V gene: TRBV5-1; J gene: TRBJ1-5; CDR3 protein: CASSLDPGGGQPQHF
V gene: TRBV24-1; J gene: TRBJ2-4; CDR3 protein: CATSDEDPPGTSGGLAKNIQYF
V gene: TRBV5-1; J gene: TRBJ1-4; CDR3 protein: CASSLEGLPRANEKLFF
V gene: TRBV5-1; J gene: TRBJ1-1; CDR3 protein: CASSLVGQFHMNTEAFF
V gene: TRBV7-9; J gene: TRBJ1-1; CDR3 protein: CASSLITQQGERTEAFF
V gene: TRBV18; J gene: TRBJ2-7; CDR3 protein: CASSPPSQGNEQYF
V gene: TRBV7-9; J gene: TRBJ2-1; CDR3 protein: CASSKFPEQFF
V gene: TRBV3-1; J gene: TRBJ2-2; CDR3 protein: CASSQGGGNTGELFF